This T cell receptor beta chain was obtained from a study of T cells after yellow fever vaccination. For the study at large: Fractions with few cells were prepared using SMART-Seq v4 Ultra Low Input. General study findings and limits: Post-booster samples contained most primary-vaccination clones (about 96% CD4, almost 90% CD8).

TCRdb processed the 5' RACE reads anew with MiXCR; each CDR3 protein has one entry. The data show roughly 330,000 distinct CDR3 sequences, around 6.8% seen once. V was clipped by 4 bases and J by 2 bases, with 14 bases between them. The CDR3 consists of 15 residues. Germline CDR1 and CDR2: SGHRS and YFSETQ. This clonotype came up a few times. Its matching antigen is unknown. The chain recombines TRBV5-1 with TRBJ2-3; perhaps TRBD1 as D (5 bases). The specimen was PBMCs, collected approximately 47 days after the first yellow fever vaccination. The TCR comes from a man aged 18 to 30 who received the YFV17D yellow fever vaccine. This CDR3 is CASSNLQGTTDTQYF. DNA of the CDR3: TGCGCCAGCAGCAACCTGCAGGGTACCACAGATACGCAGTATTTT.